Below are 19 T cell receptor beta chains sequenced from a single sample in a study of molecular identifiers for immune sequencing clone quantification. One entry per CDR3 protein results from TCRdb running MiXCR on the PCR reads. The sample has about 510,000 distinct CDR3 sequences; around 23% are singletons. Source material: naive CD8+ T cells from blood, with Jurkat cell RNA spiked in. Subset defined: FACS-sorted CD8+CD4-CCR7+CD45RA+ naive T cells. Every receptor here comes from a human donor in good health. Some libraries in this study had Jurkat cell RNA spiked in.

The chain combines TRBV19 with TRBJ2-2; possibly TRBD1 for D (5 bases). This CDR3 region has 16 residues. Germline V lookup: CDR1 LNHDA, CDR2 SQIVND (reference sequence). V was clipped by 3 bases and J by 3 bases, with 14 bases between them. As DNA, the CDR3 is TGTGCCAGTAGTATCGTAGGTCAGGGTTACACCGGGGAGCTGTTTTTT. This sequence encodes CASSIVGQGYTGELFF. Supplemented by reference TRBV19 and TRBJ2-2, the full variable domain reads DGGITQSPKYLFRKEGQNVTLSCEQNLNHDAMYWYRQDPGQGLRLIYYSQIVNDFQKGDIAEGYSVSREKKESFPLTVTSAQKNPTAFYLCASSIVGQGYTGELFFGEGSRLTVL.

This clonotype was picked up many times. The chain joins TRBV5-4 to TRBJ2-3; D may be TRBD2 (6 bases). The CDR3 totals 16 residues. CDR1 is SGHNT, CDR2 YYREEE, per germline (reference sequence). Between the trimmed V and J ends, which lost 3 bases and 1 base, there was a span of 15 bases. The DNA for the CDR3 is TGTGCCAGCAGCTCGACCCCAGAGCGGGGCACAGATACGCAGTATTTT. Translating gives CASSSTPERGTDTQYF.

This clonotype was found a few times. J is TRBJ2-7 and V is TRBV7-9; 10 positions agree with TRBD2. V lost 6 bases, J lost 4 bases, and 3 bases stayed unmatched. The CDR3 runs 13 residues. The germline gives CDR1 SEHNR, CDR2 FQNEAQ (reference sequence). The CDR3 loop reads CASRGLADYEQYF. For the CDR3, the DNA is TGTGCCAGCAGAGGACTAGCGGATTACGAGCAGTACTTC.

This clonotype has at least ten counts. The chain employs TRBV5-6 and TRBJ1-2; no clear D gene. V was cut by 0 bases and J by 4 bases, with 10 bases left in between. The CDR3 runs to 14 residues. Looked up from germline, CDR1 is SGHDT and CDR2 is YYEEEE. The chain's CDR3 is CASSLVATPYGYTF. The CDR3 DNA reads TGTGCCAGCAGCTTGGTCGCAACTCCCTATGGCTACACCTTC.

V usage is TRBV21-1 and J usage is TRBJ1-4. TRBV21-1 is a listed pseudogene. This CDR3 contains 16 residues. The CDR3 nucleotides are TGTGCCAGCAGCAAACGGAAGGCAGCAACTAATGAAAAACTGTTTTTT. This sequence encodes CASSKRKAATNEKLFF.

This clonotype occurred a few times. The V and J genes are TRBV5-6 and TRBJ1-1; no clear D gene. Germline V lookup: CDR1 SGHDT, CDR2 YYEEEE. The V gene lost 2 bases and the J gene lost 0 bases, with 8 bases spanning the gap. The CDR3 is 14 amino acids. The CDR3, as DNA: TGTGCCAGCAGCTTTAGTCTATTGAACACTGAAGCTTTCTTT. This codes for CASSFSLLNTEAFF.

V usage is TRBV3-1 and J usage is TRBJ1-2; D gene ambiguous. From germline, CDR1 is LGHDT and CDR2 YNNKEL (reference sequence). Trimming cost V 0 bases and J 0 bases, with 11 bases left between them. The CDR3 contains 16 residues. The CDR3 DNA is TGTGCCAGCAGCCAAGAAATTTGGGCCTCTAACTATGGCTACACCTTC. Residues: CASSQEIWASNYGYTF.

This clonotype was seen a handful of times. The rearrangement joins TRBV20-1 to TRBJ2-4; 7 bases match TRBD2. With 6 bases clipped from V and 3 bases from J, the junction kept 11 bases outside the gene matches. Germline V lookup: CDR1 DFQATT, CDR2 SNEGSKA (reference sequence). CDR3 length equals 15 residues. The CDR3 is CSARAREPNKNIQYF. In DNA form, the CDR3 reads TGCAGTGCCCGAGCGCGGGAGCCGAACAAAAACATTCAGTACTTC.

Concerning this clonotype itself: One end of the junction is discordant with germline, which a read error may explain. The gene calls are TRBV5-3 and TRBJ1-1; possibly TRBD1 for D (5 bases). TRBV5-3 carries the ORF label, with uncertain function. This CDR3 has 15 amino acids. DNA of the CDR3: TGTGCCAGCAGCTTTGTTACTGGCAGGGACCCTAAAGCTTTCTTT. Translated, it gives CASSFVTGRDPKAFF.

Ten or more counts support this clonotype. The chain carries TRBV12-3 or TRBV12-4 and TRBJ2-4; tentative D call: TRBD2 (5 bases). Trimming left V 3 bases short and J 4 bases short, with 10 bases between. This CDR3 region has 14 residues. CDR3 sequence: CASSFGGGKNIQYF. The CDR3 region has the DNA TGTGCCAGCAGTTTTGGAGGAGGTAAAAACATTCAGTACTTC.

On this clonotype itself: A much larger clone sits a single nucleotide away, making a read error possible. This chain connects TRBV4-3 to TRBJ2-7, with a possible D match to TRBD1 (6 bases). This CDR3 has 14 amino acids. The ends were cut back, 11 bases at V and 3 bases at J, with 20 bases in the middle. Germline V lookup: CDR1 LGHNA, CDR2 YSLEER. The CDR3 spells CARTMEGQFYEQYF. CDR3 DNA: TGCGCCCGCACCATGGAAGGACAGTTCTACGAGCAGTACTTC.

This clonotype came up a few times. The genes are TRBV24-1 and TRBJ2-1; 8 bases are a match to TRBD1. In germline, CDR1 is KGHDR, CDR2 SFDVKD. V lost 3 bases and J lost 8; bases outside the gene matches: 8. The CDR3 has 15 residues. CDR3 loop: CATSDPGQDLDEQFF. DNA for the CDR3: TGTGCCACCAGTGATCCGGGACAGGACCTCGATGAGCAGTTCTTC.

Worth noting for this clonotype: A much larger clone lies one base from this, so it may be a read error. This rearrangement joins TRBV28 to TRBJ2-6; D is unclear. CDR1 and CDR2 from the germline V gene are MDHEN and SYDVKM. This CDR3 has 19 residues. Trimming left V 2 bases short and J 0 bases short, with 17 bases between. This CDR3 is CASSLIGSLHVSGANVLTF. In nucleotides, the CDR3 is TGTGCCAGCAGTTTAATCGGCTCTCTCCACGTCTCTGGGGCCAACGTCCTGACTTTC.

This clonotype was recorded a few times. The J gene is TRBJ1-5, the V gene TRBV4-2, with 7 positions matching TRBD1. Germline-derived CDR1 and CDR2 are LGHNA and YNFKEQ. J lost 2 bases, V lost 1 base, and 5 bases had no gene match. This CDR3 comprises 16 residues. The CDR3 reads CASSQVQGDGNQPQHF. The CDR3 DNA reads TGTGCCAGCAGCCAAGTTCAGGGGGACGGCAATCAGCCCCAGCATTTT.

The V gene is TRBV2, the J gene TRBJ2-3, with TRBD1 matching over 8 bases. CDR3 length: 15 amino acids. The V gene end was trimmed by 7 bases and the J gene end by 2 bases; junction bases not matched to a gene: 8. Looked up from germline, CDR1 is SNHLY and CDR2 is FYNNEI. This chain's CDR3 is CASKRGQEYTDTQYF. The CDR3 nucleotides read TGTGCCAGCAAAAGGGGACAGGAATACACAGATACGCAGTATTTT.

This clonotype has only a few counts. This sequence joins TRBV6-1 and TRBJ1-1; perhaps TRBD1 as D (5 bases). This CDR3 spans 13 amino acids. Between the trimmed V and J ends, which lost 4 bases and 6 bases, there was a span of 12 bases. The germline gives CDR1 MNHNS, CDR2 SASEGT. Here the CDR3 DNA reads TGTGCCAGCAGTGTTTACAGGTGGGCTGAAGCTTTCTTT. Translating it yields CASSVYRWAEAFF.

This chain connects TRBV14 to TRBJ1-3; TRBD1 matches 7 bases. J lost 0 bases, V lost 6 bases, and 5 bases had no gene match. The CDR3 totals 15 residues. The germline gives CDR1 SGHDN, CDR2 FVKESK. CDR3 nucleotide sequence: TGTGCCAGCAGTAAACAGGGGCTCTCTGGAAACACCATATATTTT. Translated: CASSKQGLSGNTIYF.

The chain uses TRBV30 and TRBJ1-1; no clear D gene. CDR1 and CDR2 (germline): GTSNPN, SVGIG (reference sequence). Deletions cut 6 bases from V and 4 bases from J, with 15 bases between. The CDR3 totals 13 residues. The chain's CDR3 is CACWRKDGTEAFF. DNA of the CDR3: TGTGCCTGTTGGAGGAAGGACGGCACTGAAGCTTTCTTT.

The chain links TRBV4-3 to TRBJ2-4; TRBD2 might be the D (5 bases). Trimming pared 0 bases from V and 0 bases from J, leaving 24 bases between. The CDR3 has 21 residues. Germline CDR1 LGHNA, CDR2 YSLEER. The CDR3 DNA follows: TGCGCCAGCAGCCAAGATTGGAATCCAGCGGCCCCGGGCCAAGCCAAAAACATTCAGTACTTC. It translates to CASSQDWNPAAPGQAKNIQYF.